The 26 T cell receptor beta chains below were found in one sample sequenced in a study of blood T cell repertoires in COVID-19. Clones were sequenced by immunoSEQ multiplex PCR, and TCRdb holds only the in-frame ones, with some missing. This table holds roughly 160,000 clones, about 88% found once. The material sequenced was peripheral blood. The receptors stem from a man between 60 and 75 years old with acute or convalescent COVID-19.

This sequence joins TRBV18 and TRBJ1-2; D is ambiguous. Germline CDR1 and CDR2: KGHSH and LQKENI. CDR3 length equals 14 residues. V was cut by 1 base and J by 0 bases, with 6 bases left in between. The CDR3 DNA is TGTGCCAGCTCACCACGAGTAGCTAACTATGGCTACACCTTC. This translates into CASSPRVANYGYTF.

DNA for the CDR3: TGTGCCAGCAGCCCCGGGACTTCGAGCTCCTACGAGCAGTACTTC. Its protein product is CASSPGTSSSYEQYF. The genes are TRBV5-4 and TRBJ2-7; the D gene is possibly TRBD2 (6 bases). The CDR3 has 15 residues. From germline, CDR1 is SGHNT and CDR2 YYREEE (reference sequence). The V end was cut by 4 bases, the J end by 0 bases, with 14 bases between. Combining the CDR3 with reference TRBV5-4 and TRBJ2-7 gives the whole variable domain ETGVTQSPTHLIKTRGQQVTLRCSSQSGHNTVSWYQQALGQGPQFIFQYYREEENGRGNFPPRFSGLQFPNYSSELNVNALELDDSALYLCASSPGTSSSYEQYFGPGTRLTVT.

The V call is TRBV11-1, the J call TRBJ1-5; 7 bases are a match to TRBD1. In germline, CDR1 is SGHAT, CDR2 FQDESV (reference sequence). This CDR3 is 15 amino acids long. Losses at the gene ends were 8 bases for V and 11 bases for J; bases not matched to a gene: 18. The DNA for the CDR3 is TGTGCCAGCGATACCTTGGACAGGCTAATCAAGGCCCAGCATTTT. It specifies CASDTLDRLIKAQHF.

On this clone: Other DNA sequences in this sample translate to the same CDR3. The rearrangement uses TRBV7-3 and TRBJ1-2; the match to TRBD1 covers 11 bases. The V and J ends lost 5 bases and 4 bases, in that order; junction bases with no gene match: 3. There are 14 residues in the CDR3. Germline V lookup: CDR1 SGHTA, CDR2 FQGTGA. CDR3 protein: CASSPGTGGYGYTF. The CDR3 region has the DNA TGTGCCAGCAGCCCCGGGACAGGGGGCTATGGCTACACCTTC.

J is TRBJ2-5 and V is TRBV5-1; 10 bases align to TRBD2. This CDR3 contains 14 residues. Per the germline V gene, CDR1 is SGHRS and CDR2 is YFSETQ. The V segment lost 5 bases and the J segment 2 bases; nucleotides outside the gene matches: 3. The CDR3 is CASREAGGQETQYF. For the CDR3, the DNA is TGCGCCAGCAGGGAAGCGGGGGGGCAAGAGACCCAGTACTTC.

This clone was detected only once. V is TRBV5-8 and J is TRBJ2-7; D ambiguous. The CDR3 is 15 amino acids. Trimming cost V 2 bases and J 0 bases, with 12 bases left between them. Germline CDR1 is SGHTS and CDR2 is YDEGEE. CDR3 sequence reads: CASSFYPVPSYEQYF. CDR3 bases: TGTGCCAGCAGCTTCTACCCTGTCCCCTCCTACGAGCAGTACTTC.

The genes are TRBV11-3 and TRBJ1-2; D remains unclear. The CDR3 loop spans 13 amino acids. With 5 bases removed from V and 6 bases from J, the gap between germline ends came to 13 bases. Looked up from germline, CDR1 is SGHNT and CDR2 is YENEEA. The CDR3 spells CASSLTKLNGYTF. CDR3 DNA sequence: TGTGCCAGCAGCCTAACGAAGCTCAATGGCTACACCTTC.

This clone was found once. The chain carries TRBV29-1 and TRBJ2-2; tentative D call: TRBD1 (5 bases). The germline V and J ends were trimmed by 4 bases and 5 bases, with 14 bases remaining between them. This CDR3 has 14 residues. Germline V gene sequence: CDR1 SQVTM, CDR2 ANQGSEA. The CDR3 protein is CSVGSRQRTGELFF. CDR3 DNA: TGCAGCGTTGGGTCGAGACAGAGGACCGGGGAGCTGTTTTTT.

The V call is TRBV27, the J call TRBJ1-6; D is unresolved. CDR1 and CDR2 from the germline V gene are MNHEY and SMNVEV (reference sequence). The V gene lost 6 bases and the J gene lost 7 bases, with 10 bases spanning the gap. This CDR3 has 13 residues. The CDR3 sequence is CASSSYRNSPLHF. Written as DNA, the CDR3 is TGTGCCAGCAGCTCCTACAGAAATTCACCCCTCCACTTT.

The rearrangement uses TRBV5-4 and TRBJ2-1; 9 positions agree with TRBD1. The trim removed 0 bases at V and 9 bases at J, leaving 7 bases unmatched. Germline V gene data show CDR1 as SGHNT and CDR2 as YYREEE (reference sequence). The CDR3 spans 15 residues. The CDR3 coding sequence is TGTGCCAGCAGCTTGGCCCCGGGACAGGGCGGTGAGCAGTTCTTC. Translated: CASSLAPGQGGEQFF.

The J gene is TRBJ1-2, the V gene TRBV7-3; D is unresolved. Germline CDR1 is SGHTA and CDR2 is FQGTGA. Trimming cost V 5 bases and J 0 bases, with 10 bases left between them. This CDR3 contains 14 residues. For the CDR3, the DNA is TGTGCCAGCAGCCCTGACACCTCTAACTATGGCTACACCTTC. Encoded protein: CASSPDTSNYGYTF.

CDR3 loop: CASSLNRDDYGYTF. In DNA form, the CDR3 reads TGCGCCAGCAGCTTGAACAGGGATGACTATGGCTACACCTTC. The chain has TRBV5-1 and TRBJ1-2; possibly TRBD1 for D (6 bases). V lost 1 base, J lost 3 bases, and 10 bases lay in between. Germline CDR1 reads SGHRS; CDR2 reads YFSETQ. The CDR3 runs 14 residues.

The V call is TRBV24-1, the J call TRBJ2-7; 13 bases line up with TRBD2. From germline, CDR1 is KGHDR and CDR2 SFDVKD. Unmatched junction bases numbered 6, after V lost 3 bases and J lost 5 bases. The CDR3 totals 16 residues. Here the CDR3 reads CATSDPRLAGGNEQYF. CDR3 coding DNA: TGTGCCACCAGTGATCCCAGACTAGCGGGAGGCAACGAGCAGTACTTC.

V usage is TRBV7-2 and J usage is TRBJ1-3, with D uncertain. The V end was cut by 1 base, the J end by 4 bases, with 5 bases between. Germline CDR1 reads SGHTA; CDR2 reads FQGNSA. This CDR3 comprises 13 residues. CDR3 coding DNA: TGTGCCAGCAGCTTAGGTAGAGGAAACACCATATATTTT. It translates to CASSLGRGNTIYF.

This clone has a single count. The rearrangement links TRBV9 to TRBJ2-7, with a tentative D call TRBD1 (6 bases). In germline, CDR1 is SGDLS, CDR2 YYNGEE. The germline V and J ends were trimmed by 1 base and 3 bases, with 17 bases remaining between them. The CDR3 length is 16 residues. DNA of the CDR3: TGTGCCAGCAGCGTATGGCCCAGTACAGGGAGCTACGAGCAGTACTTC. Amino acids: CASSVWPSTGSYEQYF.

This chain connects TRBV7-9 to TRBJ1-1; TRBD1 is a possible D gene (5 bases). CDR1 and CDR2 from the germline V gene are SEHNR and FQNEAQ (reference sequence). V shed 0 bases and J shed 6 bases, with 11 bases lying between them. This CDR3 spans 14 amino acids. The CDR3 here is CASSLAGGGPEAFF. The CDR3 region has the DNA TGTGCCAGCAGCTTAGCGGGGGGGGGACCTGAAGCTTTCTTT.

The chain employs TRBV7-8 and TRBJ1-4; possible D gene TRBD1, 5 bases. Germline CDR1 SGHVS, CDR2 FQNEAQ. CDR3 length: 15 amino acids. The V end lost 7 bases, the J end lost 8 bases, and 20 bases lay between the germline ends. Here the CDR3 reads CASTSFRAGYEKLFF. The DNA for the CDR3 is TGTGCCAGCACCTCCTTCCGGGCAGGGTACGAAAAACTGTTTTTT.

J is TRBJ2-5 and V is TRBV10-1, with a tentative D call TRBD1 (5 bases). The V gene's germline CDR1 is WNHNN and CDR2 SYGVQD (reference sequence). Trimming removed 3 bases from V and 2 bases from J, with 7 bases in between. The CDR3 extends over 13 amino acids. The CDR3 reads CASSDRGQETQYF. The CDR3 DNA reads as TGCGCCAGCAGTGATAGGGGTCAAGAGACCCAGTACTTC.

The gene calls are TRBV19 and TRBJ2-2, with D uncertain. CDR1 and CDR2 from the germline V gene are LNHDA and SQIVND (reference sequence). This CDR3 comprises 15 residues. Between the trimmed V and J ends, which lost 3 bases and 5 bases, there was a span of 13 bases. The CDR3 sequence: CASSIWPVGTGELFF. The CDR3 nucleotides are TGTGCCAGTAGTATCTGGCCCGTCGGGACCGGGGAGCTGTTTTTT.

The rearrangement joins TRBV24-1 to TRBJ2-5, with D perhaps TRBD2 (5 bases). Germline loops: CDR1 KGHDR, CDR2 SFDVKD. With 3 bases removed from V and 5 bases from J, the gap between germline ends came to 15 bases. The CDR3 extends over 15 amino acids. The DNA of the CDR3 is TGTGCCACCAGTGATCCCGGACTGCTTGGGGAGACCCAGTACTTC. It translates to CATSDPGLLGETQYF.

This chain uses TRBV4-3 with TRBJ1-5, with a weak D call TRBD1 (6 bases). Deletions cut 0 bases from V and 7 bases from J, with 7 bases between. CDR3 length: 13 amino acids. Germline V gene data show CDR1 as LGHNA and CDR2 as YSLEER. The CDR3: CASSQDRGQPQHF. CDR3 sequence (DNA): TGCGCCAGCAGCCAAGATAGGGGGCAGCCCCAGCATTTT.

V usage is TRBV7-9 and J usage is TRBJ2-7; 14 bases align to TRBD2. Per germline, CDR1 SEHNR and CDR2 FQNEAQ (reference sequence). The V and J ends lost 3 bases and 6 bases, in that order; junction bases with no gene match: 4. CDR3 size: 15 residues. The CDR3 nucleotides read TGTGCCAGCAGCTTTTCGGGACTAGCGGGAGTCGAGCAGTACTTC. Protein product: CASSFSGLAGVEQYF.

The V and J genes are TRBV10-2 and TRBJ1-1; 7 bases fit TRBD1. V was pared by 0 bases and J by 3 bases, with 10 bases of the junction left unmatched. Germline V gene data show CDR1 as WSHSY and CDR2 as SAAADI. This CDR3 is 17 amino acids long. CDR3 sequence reads: CASSESSRARGDTEAFF. The DNA of the CDR3 is TGCGCCAGCAGTGAGTCGAGTAGGGCCAGGGGGGACACTGAAGCTTTCTTT.

The chain carries TRBV7-2 and TRBJ1-3; a weak D match, TRBD1 (5 bases). The CDR3 sequence is 16 residues long. Germline V CDR1 and CDR2: SGHTA, FQGNSA. V was cut by 1 base and J by 2 bases, with 12 bases left in between. CDR3 region: CASSLDLGRTGNTIYF. The CDR3 DNA is TGTGCCAGCAGCTTAGATTTGGGGCGGACTGGAAACACCATATATTTT.

V is TRBV25-1 and J is TRBJ1-2; no definite D call. Germline CDR1 is MGHDK and CDR2 is SYGVNS. Trimming removed 1 base from V and 8 bases from J, with 14 bases in between. This CDR3 comprises 14 residues. This CDR3 reads CASSESGRVRGYTF. CDR3 sequence (DNA): TGTGCCAGCAGTGAATCGGGTCGGGTACGGGGCTACACCTTC.

This clone occurred once. The J gene is TRBJ2-5, the V gene TRBV5-4; the D gene is possibly TRBD1 (6 bases). V gave up 4 bases and J gave up 1 base, with 11 bases separating them. This CDR3 is built from 14 residues. CDR1 is SGHNT, CDR2 YYREEE, per germline (reference sequence). The DNA for the CDR3 is TGTGCCAGCAGCCGACAGGACCCCCAAGAGACCCAGTACTTC. It translates to CASSRQDPQETQYF. The full variable domain, rest sourced from reference TRBV5-4 and TRBJ2-5, is ETGVTQSPTHLIKTRGQQVTLRCSSQSGHNTVSWYQQALGQGPQFIFQYYREEENGRGNFPPRFSGLQFPNYSSELNVNALELDDSALYLCASSRQDPQETQYFGPGTRLLVL.